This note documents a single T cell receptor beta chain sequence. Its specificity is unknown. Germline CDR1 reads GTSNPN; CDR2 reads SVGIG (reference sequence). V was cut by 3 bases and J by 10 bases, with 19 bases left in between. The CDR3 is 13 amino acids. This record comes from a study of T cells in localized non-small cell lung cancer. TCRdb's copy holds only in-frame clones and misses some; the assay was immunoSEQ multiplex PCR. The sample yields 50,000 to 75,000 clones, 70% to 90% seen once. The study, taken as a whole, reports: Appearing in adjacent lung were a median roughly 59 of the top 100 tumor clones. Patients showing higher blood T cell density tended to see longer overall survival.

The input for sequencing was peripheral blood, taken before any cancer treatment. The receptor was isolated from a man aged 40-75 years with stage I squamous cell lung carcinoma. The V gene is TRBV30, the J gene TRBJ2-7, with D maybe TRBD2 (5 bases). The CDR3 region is CAWRVFSRDFQYF. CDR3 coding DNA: TGTGCCTGGAGGGTATTTTCGAGGGATTTCCAGTACTTC.